This is a list of T cell receptor beta chains from one sample in a study of blood T cell repertoires in COVID-19. Some clones are missing from TCRdb's copy, which holds only in-frame ones; the method was immunoSEQ multiplex PCR. The sample records 150,000 to 200,000 clones, about 88% being singletons. Sequenced: peripheral blood. Receptors originate from a man aged 35 to 55 with active or convalescent COVID-19. The CDR3 runs from the conserved cysteine through the conserved F or W. D genes are given only for firm matches. Only some rows state a clone size, as once, few, many or a class for expanded clones.

TRBD1	.	TRBV18	TRBJ2-7	TGTGCCAGCTCATCCGGACAGGGAACTTACGAGCAGTACTTC	CASSSGQGTYEQYF
TRBD1	.	TRBV9	TRBJ1-2	TGTGCCAGCAGCGTAGAGGACAGGGAGCCAAACGCTGGCTACACCTTC	CASSVEDREPNAGYTF
TRBD1	.	TRBV19	TRBJ1-5	TGTGCCAGTAGTTCGGGACAGGGTAATCAGCCCCAGCATTTT	CASSSGQGNQPQHF
TRBD1	.	TRBV5-4	TRBJ2-1	TGTGCCAGCAGCCCTAACCGGGACAGGGGAGACAATGAGCAGTTCTTC	CASSPNRDRGDNEQFF
.	.	TRBV4-2	TRBJ1-2	TGTGCCAGCAGCTCTACAGGGAACTATGGCTACACCTTC	CASSSTGNYGYTF
TRBD1	.	TRBV30	TRBJ1-2	TGTGCCTTAAGGACAGGGGGGAACTATGGCTACACCTTC	CALRTGGNYGYTF
TRBD1	.	TRBV7-8	TRBJ2-6	TGTGCCAGCAGAGGACAGGGATTCTCTGGGGCCAACGTCCTGACTTTC	CASRGQGFSGANVLTF
TRBD1	.	TRBV5-5	TRBJ1-2	TGTGCCAGCAGCTGGGGGACAGGGAACTATGGCTACACCTTC	CASSWGTGNYGYTF
.	few	TRBV4-2	TRBJ1-3	TGTGCCAGCAGCCCAGGTTTGGGTACTGGAAACACCATATATTTT	CASSPGLGTGNTIYF
TRBD1	many	TRBV27	TRBJ1-1	TGTGCCAGCAGTTTATACGCAGGGGGATTCACTGAAGCTTTCTTT	CASSLYAGGFTEAFF
TRBD1	.	TRBV19	TRBJ1-5	TGTGCCAGTAGTAAGCCGGACAGGACCCAGCATTTT	CASSKPDRTQHF
.	.	TRBV19	TRBJ1-5	TGTGCCAGTAGTATAGATGGAGGGGTGAGTAGCAATCAGCCCCAGCATTTT	CASSIDGGVSSNQPQHF
TRBD1	.	TRBV30	TRBJ1-6	TGTGCCTGTAACAGGGGGATTCTCTATAATTCACCCCTCCACTTT	CACNRGILYNSPLHF
.	.	TRBV7-8	TRBJ1-2	TGTGCCAGCAGCTTAGGGGTAGCCAGCTATGGCTACACCTTC	CASSLGVASYGYTF
.	.	TRBV27	TRBJ2-1	TGTGCCAGCAGTTTAGGACAGGGAGGGCACAATGAGCAGTTCTTC	CASSLGQGGHNEQFF
TRBD1	.	TRBV28	TRBJ1-2	TGTGCCAGCAGACGACAGGGGGCGGATGGCTACACCTTC	CASRRQGADGYTF
.	.	TRBV6-1	TRBJ1-5	TGTGCCAGCAGTGAAGCCGGGTTGACTCAGCCCCAGCATTTT	CASSEAGLTQPQHF
TRBD1	.	TRBV2	TRBJ2-7	TGTGCCAGCAGTGAACAGGGGGCCTCCTACGAGCAGTACTTC	CASSEQGASYEQYF
TRBD2	.	TRBV27	TRBJ2-7	TGTGCCAGCAGGGGCGCGGGGGGCACAGACTACGAGCAGTACTTC	CASRGAGGTDYEQYF
.	.	TRBV29-1	TRBJ2-5	TGCAGCGTGGCGAGGGCCGCGGCTGAAGAGACCCAGTACTTC	CSVARAAAEETQYF
.	.	TRBV4-2	TRBJ2-7	TGTGCCAGCAGCCAAGAAAAGCTAGCGATCTACGAGCAGTACTTC	CASSQEKLAIYEQYF
.	.	TRBV4-1	TRBJ1-2	TGCGCCAGCAGCCAAGAAGGGGTGATGGACACCTTTAACTATGGCTACACCTTC	CASSQEGVMDTFNYGYTF
.	.	TRBV25-1	TRBJ1-2	TGTGCCAGCAGTGACCTTGGCAGGGAGGTTTATGGCTACACCTTC	CASSDLGREVYGYTF
.	.	TRBV30	TRBJ2-3	TGTGCCTGGACTGAGAGAGGTCACACAGATACGCAGTATTTT	CAWTERGHTDTQYF
.	.	TRBV30	TRBJ2-6	TGTGCCTGGAGTGTAACGAGGACTGGGGCCAACGTCCTGACTTTC	CAWSVTRTGANVLTF
TRBD1	.	TRBV19	TRBJ1-1	TGTGCCAGTAGCTCCGACAGGGGCACTGAAGCTTTCTTT	CASSSDRGTEAFF
TRBD2	.	TRBV28	TRBJ2-7	TGTGCCAGCAGTTTTAGCGGGGGCTATGAGCAGTACTTC	CASSFSGGYEQYF
TRBD1	.	TRBV6-9	TRBJ2-7	TGTGCCAGCAGGACCGGGCCGGGACAGGGTGTCTACGAGCAGTACTTC	CASRTGPGQGVYEQYF
TRBD1	.	TRBV7-9	TRBJ1-2	TGTGCCAGCAGCGCTAACCTGGGACAGGGTGCCCATGGCTACACCTTC	CASSANLGQGAHGYTF
.	.	TRBV3-1/TRBV3-2	TRBJ1-4	TGTGCCAGCAGCCCTGGCGGATCAACTAATGAAAAACTGTTTTTT	CASSPGGSTNEKLFF
TRBD2	once	TRBV11-3	TRBJ2-1	TGTGCCAGCAGCCGGAGCGGGGGGGCCCACAATGAGCAGTTCTTC	CASSRSGGAHNEQFF
TRBD1	.	TRBV5-4	TRBJ2-1	TGTGCCAGCGGAGACAGGGGGCCCGACAATGAGCAGTTCTTC	CASGDRGPDNEQFF
.	.	TRBV25-1	TRBJ2-5	TGTGCCAGCAGGGCCTCCTTTACGGGGAAAGAGACCCAGTACTTC	CASRASFTGKETQYF
TRBD2	few	TRBV12-3/TRBV12-4	TRBJ2-5	TGTGCCAGCAGCCGCAGCGGGGAAGAGACCCAGTACTTC	CASSRSGEETQYF
.	.	TRBV19	TRBJ1-6	TGTGCCAGTAGTATAACAGGGTATAATTCACCCCTCCACTTT	CASSITGYNSPLHF
.	.	TRBV6-5	TRBJ1-6	TGTGCCAGCAGTTACTATGTGACAGATTCACCCCTCCACTTT	CASSYYVTDSPLHF
TRBD1	.	TRBV6-6	TRBJ1-3	TGTGCCAGCAGTTACGGACAGGGGCCGAACACCATATATTTT	CASSYGQGPNTIYF
TRBD1	.	TRBV13	TRBJ2-6	TGTGCCAGCAGTGGACAGGGGGCGGCCAACGTCCTGACTTTC	CASSGQGAANVLTF
TRBD1	.	TRBV18	TRBJ2-7	TGTGCCAGCTCACCAGACGGGACAGCAGAGCAGTACTTC	CASSPDGTAEQYF
.	.	TRBV21-1	TRBJ1-2	TGTGCCAGCAGCAATACTAAGACCCCGGACAGGGGGTATGGCTACACCTTC	CASSNTKTPDRGYGYTF
.	.	TRBV30	TRBJ1-6	TGTGCCTGGAGTGTATTTCCGGCGGGAAGTGGAAATTCACCCCTCCACTTT	CAWSVFPAGSGNSPLHF
TRBD2	.	TRBV11-1	TRBJ2-2	TGTGCCAGCAGCTTATCGGGGGGGTTGGCCGGGGAGCTGTTTTTT	CASSLSGGLAGELFF
.	few	TRBV7-9	TRBJ1-1	TGTGCCAGCAGCGCCGGACAGAGCATGAACACTGAAGCTTTCTTT	CASSAGQSMNTEAFF
.	few	TRBV4-1	TRBJ1-6	TGCGCCAGCAGCCAAAAAGCCTCGTCGGGATATAATTCACCCCTCCACTTT	CASSQKASSGYNSPLHF
.	.	TRBV4-1	TRBJ2-3	TGCGCCAGCAGCCAAGTGGTGGGGGGTAGGACAGATACGCAGTATTTT	CASSQVVGGRTDTQYF
.	.	TRBV12-5	TRBJ2-7	TGTGCTAGTGGTTTGGCCGCGGCGGAGCAGTACTTC	CASGLAAAEQYF
.	.	TRBV24-1	TRBJ2-5	TGTGCCACCAGTGATTTAGGGGGGGTAGGAGAGACCCAGTACTTC	CATSDLGGVGETQYF
.	.	TRBV28	TRBJ2-7	TGTGCCAGCAGTCTAGACTACTACGAGCAGTACTTC	CASSLDYYEQYF
.	.	TRBV2	TRBJ2-3	TGTGCCGGAGTACAGGGCACTAGCACAGATACGCAGTATTTT	CAGVQGTSTDTQYF
.	.	TRBV19	TRBJ1-1	TGTGCCAGTAGTATGGGGCAACACACTGAAGCTTTCTTT	CASSMGQHTEAFF